Included here is one T cell receptor (beta chain) sequence, with context. In its sample, this clonotype was seen a few times. No cognate antigen has been identified for it. Base qualities are not at hand, and no much larger clone is one base apart. This record comes from a study of early T cells in non-severe SARS-CoV-2 infection (dated by TCRdb to the early 2020s). Regarding the research as a whole: Because TCR sequencing relied on bulk RNA taken from unsorted whole blood, pairing of alpha and beta chains was not possible.

The research as a whole found: VDJdb matching was skewed toward anti-spike CD8 responses and likely underestimated virus-specific expansions by missing private and CD4 specificities.

Libraries were built with 5' RACE. The sample was run on a NextSeq 500. The TCR library protocol attached unique molecular identifiers to individual cDNA molecules to correct for sequencing error and PCR bias. Sequencing covered both TCR alpha and beta chains, and within each sample the abundances of alpha and beta sequences were tightly co-correlated. Per the source publication's procedure: Decombinator V4 was used to perform V gene, J gene and CDR3 annotation of TCR sequences. Expanded TCRs were defined as changing significantly between any two time points under a Poisson model with p below 0.0001. TCR abundances were normalised to the total number of TCRs sequenced per sample and were expressed as counts per million. TRAV1-2 paired with TRAJ12, TRAJ20 or TRAJ33 defined MAIT TCRs, while TRAV10 paired with TRAJ18 defined iNKT TCRs. VDJdb, accessed 1 November 2021, was searched for CMV, EBV and SARS-CoV-2 annotated TCRs, with TCRs annotated for multiple antigens excluded. TCRdb trimmed the raw reads at Q25, called clones with MiXCR and kept productive beta chains. When rows share a CDR3 protein, they turn into one entry using the most common DNA and genes. The V and J calls reflect TCRdb's pipeline rather than the authors' work. Across this sample there are around 68,000 distinct CDR3 sequences, with approximately 12% seen only once. The biggest ten clones account for approximately 1.3% of the sample.

From its cysteine to its phenylalanine, the CDR3 spans 17 amino acids. The sequence is cut down to CDR3 DNA, 51 bases in frame from base 1. The germline V gene (reference sequence) specifies LNHDA as CDR1 and SQIVND as CDR2. V sheds 5 bases and J sheds 4 bases, leaving 23 bases between their ends. The study was a case-control design nested within a healthcare worker cohort in London, UK, with weekly nasopharyngeal swab PCR tests and blood sampling. Healthcare workers were recruited during the week of the UK lockdown, between 23 and 31 March 2020, and followed weekly for up to roughly 15 weeks. The V gene is TRBV19 and the J gene is TRBJ2-5; a tentative D match to TRBD2 spans 6 bases. This TCR was recovered from an adult who was a healthcare worker with PCR-confirmed SARS-CoV-2 infection or an uninfected control (not recorded which). Specimen: whole blood, collected at baseline. CDR3 sequence: CASSPHAGKGAIETQYF. The DNA is TGTGCCAGTAGTCCTCATGCGGGGAAAGGGGCTATAGAGACCCAGTACTTC.